Below are 16 T cell receptor beta chains sequenced from a single sample in a study of blood T cell repertoires in COVID-19. The table came from immunoSEQ multiplex PCR; TCRdb's copy has only in-frame clones and leaves some out. In the table there are around 380,000 clones, approximately 89% of which are singletons. Sequencing was carried out using PBMCs or T cells enriched from blood (not recorded which). These receptor sequences come from a young man who had recovered from COVID-19.

The gene calls are TRBV7-9 and TRBJ2-7; TRBD2 matches at 7 bases. V lost 2 bases, J lost 6 bases, and 4 bases stayed unmatched. Germline V lookup: CDR1 SEHNR, CDR2 FQNEAQ (reference sequence). This CDR3 region has 13 residues. The CDR3 DNA follows: TGTGCCAGCAGCTTAATCTCGGGGGGCGAGCAGTACTTC. Its translation is CASSLISGGEQYF.

The V gene is TRBV7-9, the J gene TRBJ1-1, with D perhaps TRBD1 (6 bases). The CDR3 is made up of 12 amino acids. The germline V gene encodes CDR1 SEHNR and CDR2 FQNEAQ (reference sequence). V was clipped by 7 bases and J by 4 bases, with 10 bases between them. CDR3 residues: CASTGQTTEAFF. In DNA, the CDR3 is TGTGCCAGCACCGGACAGACCACTGAAGCTTTCTTT.

This chain joins TRBV19 and TRBJ2-4; perhaps TRBD2 as D (6 bases). Germline-derived CDR1 and CDR2 are LNHDA and SQIVND (reference sequence). V was cut by 5 bases and J by 9 bases, with 17 bases left in between. The CDR3 has 14 residues. The CDR3 protein is CASSPGLRDSIQYF. In nucleotides, the CDR3 is TGTGCCAGTAGTCCGGGACTCAGGGATAGCATTCAGTACTTC.

V usage is TRBV30 and J usage is TRBJ1-1; 7 positions agree with TRBD1. This CDR3 comprises 14 residues. The germline gives CDR1 GTSNPN, CDR2 SVGIG (reference sequence). J gave up 0 bases and V 1 base, and 2 bases lay outside the gene matches. Written as DNA, the CDR3 is TGTGCCTGGAGTGACAGGGGATTGAACACTGAAGCTTTCTTT. Translating it yields CAWSDRGLNTEAFF.

The chain recombines TRBV18 with TRBJ1-2, with a possible D match to TRBD1 (6 bases). The V end was cut by 3 bases, the J end by 4 bases, with 9 bases between. CDR1 KGHSH and CDR2 LQKENI come from the germline V gene. CDR3 length: 13 amino acids. The CDR3 DNA reads as TGTGCCAGCTCACCGAGGACAGCCTATGGCTACACCTTC. Residues: CASSPRTAYGYTF.

The chain is built from TRBV10-3 and TRBJ1-1, with D uncertain. Germline V gives CDR1 ENHRY, CDR2 SYGVKD. CDR3 length: 12 residues. V lost 6 bases to trimming and J lost 5 bases, with 10 bases between them. CDR3 loop: CAIREAGTEAFF. The CDR3 coding sequence is TGTGCCATCAGGGAGGCCGGGACTGAAGCTTTCTTT.

This sequence joins TRBV7-2 and TRBJ1-5; D not resolved. Trimming took 5 bases from V and 3 from J, leaving 14 bases between them. CDR3 length: 15 amino acids. Looked up from germline, CDR1 is SGHTA and CDR2 is FQGNSA. The CDR3 sequence: CASSRVRENNQPQHF. DNA of the CDR3: TGTGCCAGCAGCCGCGTCCGGGAGAACAATCAGCCCCAGCATTTT.

The chain employs TRBV27 and TRBJ1-5; 8 bases map to TRBD1. The CDR3 extends over 13 amino acids. Losses at the gene ends were 7 bases for V and 4 bases for J; bases not matched to a gene: 3. Germline values: CDR1 MNHEY, CDR2 SMNVEV (reference sequence). The CDR3 is CASMTGVNQPQHF. CDR3 bases: TGTGCCAGCATGACAGGGGTTAATCAGCCCCAGCATTTT.

The gene calls are TRBV6-1 and TRBJ2-1; D may be TRBD1 (5 bases). Trimming left V 0 bases short and J 8 bases short, with 20 bases between. This CDR3 is 17 amino acids long. Germline-derived CDR1 and CDR2 are MNHNS and SASEGT. The CDR3 spells CASSEALGLAGYDEQFF. The CDR3 nucleotides read TGTGCCAGCAGTGAAGCGCTGGGGCTCGCTGGGTACGATGAGCAGTTCTTC.

V is TRBV6-5 and J is TRBJ2-3; 11 positions agree with TRBD2. Per germline, CDR1 MNHEY and CDR2 SVGAGI. Unmatched junction bases numbered 1, after V lost 5 bases and J lost 0 bases. The CDR3 contains 15 residues. DNA for the CDR3: TGTGCCAGCAGTCGGACTAGCGGGAGCACAGATACGCAGTATTTT. Protein sequence: CASSRTSGSTDTQYF.

The chain couples TRBV3-1 (or the pseudogene TRBV3-2) to TRBJ1-1; D is ambiguous. The CDR3 has 14 residues. Between the trimmed V and J ends, which lost 4 bases and 1 base, there was a span of 10 bases. CDR1 is LGHDT, CDR2 YNNKEL, per germline (reference sequence). CDR3: CASSPRGENTEAFF. CDR3 DNA sequence: TGTGCCAGCAGCCCCCGGGGAGAGAACACTGAAGCTTTCTTT.

This chain connects TRBV19 to TRBJ2-4; TRBD1 aligns across 8 bases. Germline CDR1 is LNHDA and CDR2 is SQIVND (reference sequence). J gave up 7 bases and V 4 bases, and 6 bases lay outside the gene matches. This CDR3 has 14 amino acids. The CDR3 reads CASSTGGAGNIQYF. In DNA, the CDR3 is TGTGCCAGTAGTACAGGGGGCGCGGGTAACATTCAGTACTTC.

The genes are TRBV19 and TRBJ1-2; TRBD1 is a possible D gene (6 bases). V gave up 7 bases and J gave up 7 bases, with 13 bases separating them. Germline CDR1 reads LNHDA; CDR2 reads SQIVND (reference sequence). The CDR3 sequence is 12 residues long. This CDR3 is CASNGGRFGYTF. The CDR3 DNA reads TGTGCCAGTAACGGGGGGCGGTTTGGCTACACCTTC.

The rearrangement uses TRBV7-9 and TRBJ2-5, with D maybe TRBD1 (5 bases). Looked up from germline, CDR1 is SEHNR and CDR2 is FQNEAQ (reference sequence). V lost 2 bases and J lost 4, with 14 bases in between. There are 15 residues in the CDR3. In DNA, the CDR3 is TGTGCCAGCAGCTTACCCTATCAGGGTACAGAGACCCAGTACTTC. It yields the protein CASSLPYQGTETQYF.

V usage is TRBV30 and J usage is TRBJ1-3; D ambiguous. V lost 0 bases and J lost 2, with 11 bases in between. The CDR3 has 15 residues. Germline-derived CDR1 and CDR2 are GTSNPN and SVGIG (reference sequence). This CDR3 reads CAWSVLRSPGNTIYF. The CDR3 DNA follows: TGTGCCTGGAGTGTACTCCGGAGCCCTGGAAACACCATATATTTT.

The chain links TRBV11-2 to TRBJ2-7; TRBD2 matches 11 bases. The germline CDR1 and CDR2 sequences are SGHAT and FQNNGV. The CDR3 is 16 residues long. V lost 5 bases and J lost 5; bases outside the gene matches: 11. In DNA, the CDR3 is TGTGCCAGCAGCCTTGGAACTAGCGGGGGCTCGGACGAGCAGTACTTC. Its translation: CASSLGTSGGSDEQYF.